Shown below are 23 T cell receptor beta chains from a single sample sequenced in a study of breast tumors, draining lymph nodes, adjacent tissues. Samples came from axillary lymph nodes draining the breast cancer. Using its own MiXCR run on the multiplex PCR reads, TCRdb lists one record per CDR3 protein. The sample carries 140,000 or so distinct CDR3 sequences, 32% recorded once. Material: axillary lymph node tissue. The receptor set was obtained from a female donor with breast cancer. Some clones in this sample may be carry-over from other donors' samples.

In regard to this clonotype: The junction does not match germline at one end; this may be a read error. V and J are TRBV5-1 and TRBJ2-6; 10 bases fit TRBD1. CDR3 length equals 15 residues. Germline V gene data show CDR1 as SGHRS and CDR2 as YFSETQ. CDR3 region: CASSLAGTGANALTF. CDR3 nucleotide sequence: TGCGCCAGCAGCTTGGCCGGGACAGGGGCCAACGCCCTGACTTTC. The complete variable domain, with remaining parts taken from reference TRBV5-1 and TRBJ2-6, reads KAGVTQTPRYLIKTRGQQVTLSCSPISGHRSVSWYQQTPGQGLQFLFEYFSETQRNKGNFPGRFSGRQFSNSRSEMNVSTLELGDSALYLCASSLAGTGANALTFGAGSRLTVL.

Many counts were recorded for this clonotype. V is TRBV7-9 and J is TRBJ1-3; tentative D call: TRBD1 (5 bases). Germline CDR1 reads SEHNR; CDR2 reads FQNEAQ (reference sequence). The V end was cut by 5 bases, the J end by 0 bases, with 17 bases between. This CDR3 spans 17 amino acids. This chain's CDR3 is CASSTGTVLYSGNTIYF. CDR3 DNA: TGTGCCAGCAGCACCGGGACGGTCCTTTACTCTGGAAACACCATATATTTT.

This clonotype was picked up many times. The J gene is TRBJ1-5, the V gene TRBV12-3 or TRBV12-4, with a weak D call TRBD1 (5 bases). Trimming shortened V by 8 bases and J by 3 bases, and 11 bases separated the two germline ends. The CDR3 extends over 13 amino acids. This chain's CDR3 is CASGQQYNQPQHF. Written as DNA, the CDR3 is TGTGCCAGCGGACAACAGTACAATCAGCCCCAGCATTTT.

The genes are TRBV10-3 and TRBJ2-5; 7 positions agree with TRBD1. The V and J ends lost 6 bases and 1 base, in that order; junction bases with no gene match: 17. This CDR3 is 18 amino acids long. Germline V gives CDR1 ENHRY, CDR2 SYGVKD. The CDR3 sequence is CAIRTTGDNSPLQETQYF. In DNA form, the CDR3 reads TGTGCCATCAGGACTACAGGGGATAATTCACCCCTCCAAGAGACCCAGTACTTC.

Many counts were recorded for this clonotype. The chain couples TRBV19 to TRBJ2-2; D gene uncertain. Per the germline V gene, CDR1 is LNHDA and CDR2 is SQIVND (reference sequence). V was pared by 4 bases and J by 2 bases, with 8 bases between. CDR3 length: 14 residues. The CDR3 DNA reads TGTGCCAGTAGTACCGGACGTAACACCGGGGAGCTGTTTTTT. Translating it yields CASSTGRNTGELFF.

This clonotype was seen repeatedly, ten times or more. This rearrangement joins TRBV28 to TRBJ1-2; 9 nucleotides line up with TRBD1. The CDR3 sequence is 13 residues long. Germline lookup yields CDR1 MDHEN and CDR2 SYDVKM. The junction had 6 bases not matched to a gene; V was cut back by 5 bases and J by 8 bases. The CDR3 DNA reads TGTGCCAGCAGTCGGGACAGGGTAGGCGGCTACACCTTC. Protein: CASSRDRVGGYTF.

The V and J genes are TRBV11-3 and TRBJ1-5; D is unresolved. The germline gives CDR1 SGHNT, CDR2 YENEEA. The ends were cut back, 2 bases at V and 4 bases at J, with 12 bases in the middle. The length of the CDR3 is 15 residues. In DNA form, the CDR3 reads TGTGCCAGCAGCTTACTGAGGCCGGCAAATCAGCCCCAGCATTTT. Its protein product is CASSLLRPANQPQHF. The whole variable domain, filled in from reference TRBV11-3 and TRBJ1-5, reads EAGVVQSPRYKIIEKKQPVAFWCNPISGHNTLYWYLQNLGQGPELLIRYENEEAVDDSQLPKDRFSAERLKGVDSTLKIQPAELGDSAVYLCASSLLRPANQPQHFGDGTRLSIL.

To note about this clonotype: A much larger clone differs from this one at a single base, so this may be a read error. This sequence joins TRBV5-4 and TRBJ2-5, with D tentatively TRBD2 (6 bases). The CDR3 extends over 17 amino acids. Germline values: CDR1 SGHNT, CDR2 YYREEE (reference sequence). Trimming stripped 1 base from V and 5 bases from J, with 21 bases between. CDR3 in DNA: TGTGCCAGCAGCTTGCCACCAACCGGGAGAGGGGTTGAGACCCAGTACTTC. It codes for CASSLPPTGRGVETQYF.

The chain recombines TRBV20-1 with TRBJ1-1; D uncertain. Germline values: CDR1 DFQATT, CDR2 SNEGSKA (reference sequence). Between the trimmed V and J ends, which lost 0 bases and 1 base, there was a span of 12 bases. The CDR3 is 15 amino acids. The CDR3 DNA reads as TGCAGTGCTAGAGAGCGGCGGGCACCGAACACTGAAGCTTTCTTT. This codes for CSARERRAPNTEAFF.

There are a few counts of this clonotype. This rearrangement joins TRBV7-2 to TRBJ2-4; 15 bases agree with TRBD2. From germline, CDR1 is SGHTA and CDR2 FQGNSA. After removal of 5 bases from V and 2 bases from J, the junction contained 16 bases not matched to a gene. This CDR3 contains 21 residues. Here the CDR3 reads CASSPRPPGLAGGPPKNIQYF. For the CDR3, the DNA is TGTGCCAGCAGCCCCCGCCCGCCAGGACTAGCGGGGGGGCCGCCCAAAAACATTCAGTACTTC.

This clonotype has at least ten counts. V gene TRBV3-1 combines with J gene TRBJ1-4; no clear D. V was shortened by 5 bases and J by 5 bases, with 15 bases between the two germline ends. Per the germline V gene, CDR1 is LGHDT and CDR2 is YNNKEL (reference sequence). CDR3 length equals 15 residues. The CDR3 DNA reads TGTGCCAGCAGCATTCCTTCGGGCAAGAATGAAAAACTGTTTTTT. Translated, it gives CASSIPSGKNEKLFF.

This clonotype was detected ten times or more. V and J are TRBV5-1 and TRBJ2-3; 10 positions agree with TRBD2. Trimming at V came to 0 bases and at J to 3 bases, leaving 7 bases not matched to a gene. The CDR3 loop spans 17 amino acids. Germline-derived CDR1 and CDR2 are SGHRS and YFSETQ. This CDR3 reads CASSLESSGGWTDTQYF. Here the CDR3 DNA reads TGCGCCAGCAGCTTGGAGTCTAGCGGGGGATGGACAGATACGCAGTATTTT.

This clonotype showed up many times. The rearrangement joins TRBV5-1 to TRBJ1-6; 9 bases fit TRBD1. The CDR3 extends over 15 amino acids. Germline-derived CDR1 and CDR2 are SGHRS and YFSETQ. With 4 bases clipped from V and 9 bases from J, the junction kept 8 bases outside the gene matches. CDR3 in amino acids: CASSQGTGIVSPLHF. DNA of the CDR3: TGCGCCAGCAGCCAAGGGACAGGGATCGTTTCACCCCTCCACTTT.

This chain connects TRBV20-1 to TRBJ2-7; possible D gene TRBD2, 6 bases. V lost 3 bases, J lost 2 bases, and 14 bases lay in between. The CDR3 extends over 14 amino acids. The germline V gene encodes CDR1 DFQATT and CDR2 SNEGSKA (reference sequence). CDR3 residues: CSASALGGTYEQYF. In DNA form, the CDR3 reads TGCAGTGCTAGCGCGCTCGGGGGTACCTACGAGCAGTACTTC.

This clonotype was observed at least ten times. The V and J genes are TRBV10-2 and TRBJ1-6, with D possibly TRBD1 on 6 matching bases. Germline V gene lookup returns CDR1 WSHSY and CDR2 SAAADI. There are 15 residues in the CDR3. The V end was cut by 3 bases, the J end by 9 bases, with 15 bases between. The CDR3 region has the DNA TGCGCCAGCAGTGAAGGTACAGGGTTTCGTTCACCCCTCCACTTT. Protein: CASSEGTGFRSPLHF.

The V gene is TRBV20-1, the J gene TRBJ1-2, with 9 bases matching TRBD1. J gave up 8 bases and V 6 bases, and 4 bases lay outside the gene matches. The CDR3 extends over 11 amino acids. The germline V gene encodes CDR1 DFQATT and CDR2 SNEGSKA (reference sequence). CDR3 region: CSARQGEGYTF. The CDR3 region has the DNA TGCAGTGCCAGACAGGGGGAAGGCTACACCTTC.

This clonotype came up many times. The chain employs TRBV27 and TRBJ2-7; 7 bases are shared with TRBD1. The CDR3 covers 16 residues. V was clipped by 5 bases and J by 0 bases; unmatched bases: 10. Germline values: CDR1 MNHEY, CDR2 SMNVEV (reference sequence). The CDR3 spells CASSPTGRKSSYEQYV. The DNA for the CDR3 is TGTGCCAGCAGTCCGACAGGGCGCAAGAGCTCCTACGAGCAGTACGTC.

This sequence joins TRBV11-2 and TRBJ1-1, with unresolved D. V gave up 5 bases and J gave up 2 bases, with 12 bases separating them. This CDR3 region has 14 residues. Germline CDR1 is SGHAT and CDR2 is FQNNGV. DNA for the CDR3: TGTGCCAGCAGCCGCGGAGGTATTAACACTGAAGCTTTCTTT. The encoded protein is CASSRGGINTEAFF.

As to this clonotype: Its ends do not fully match the called genes, so a read error is possible. The rearrangement links TRBV7-2 to TRBJ1-2, with D possibly being TRBD1 (5 bases). CDR1 is SGHTA and CDR2 is FQGNSA in the germline V gene. The CDR3 runs to 15 residues. The chain's CDR3 is CASSQDGVSRDGYPF. The CDR3, as DNA: TGCGCCAGCAGCCAAGACGGCGTAAGCAGGGATGGCTACCCCTTC.

This clonotype was seen repeatedly, ten times or more. J is TRBJ2-1 and V is TRBV6-5, with 14 bases that match TRBD2. Germline CDR1 is MNHEY and CDR2 is SVGAGI. The J segment lost 8 bases and the V segment lost 5 bases, leaving 2 bases of the junction unmatched. This CDR3 region has 14 residues. In nucleotides, the CDR3 is TGTGCCAGCAGTGGACTAGCGGGGGGAGATGAGCAGTTCTTC. As protein: CASSGLAGGDEQFF.

In its sample, this clonotype was seen many times. The chain recombines TRBV11-1 with TRBJ2-2; D unclear. Looked up from germline, CDR1 is SGHAT and CDR2 is FQDESV (reference sequence). The germline V and J ends were trimmed by 1 base and 4 bases, with 10 bases remaining between them. The CDR3 loop spans 15 amino acids. The CDR3 sequence is CASSLGRTVTGELFF. In DNA form, the CDR3 reads TGTGCCAGCAGCTTAGGAAGGACCGTCACCGGGGAGCTGTTTTTT. Drawing the rest from reference TRBV11-1 and TRBJ2-2, the complete variable domain is EAEVAQSPRYKITEKSQAVAFWCDPISGHATLYWYRQILGQGPELLVQFQDESVVDDSQLPKDRFSAERLKGVDSTLKIQPAELGDSAMYLCASSLGRTVTGELFFGEGSRLTVL.

This clonotype was detected many times. The chain employs TRBV3-1 and TRBJ2-2; D is ambiguous. The CDR3 consists of 11 residues. Per the germline V gene, CDR1 is LGHDT and CDR2 is YNNKEL (reference sequence). The V and J ends lost 3 bases and 4 bases respectively, with 0 bases between them. The CDR3 DNA reads TGTGCCAGCAGCCACACCGGGGAGCTGTTTTTT. Protein product: CASSHTGELFF.

This clonotype has a count of ten or more. This chain joins TRBV7-2 and TRBJ2-5; no reliable D call. The V gene lost 2 bases and the J gene lost 3 bases, with 10 bases spanning the gap. CDR3 length: 14 residues. The germline V gene has CDR1 SGHTA and CDR2 FQGNSA. The chain's CDR3 is CASSLMLDKETQYF. As DNA, the CDR3 is TGTGCCAGCAGCTTAATGTTGGATAAAGAGACCCAGTACTTC.